Sequencing of this T cell receptor (beta chain) was carried out in a study of blood T cell repertoires in COVID-19. Overall study context: PBMCs, B-cell-depleted T cells, or T cells provided the cDNA or gDNA that made up the material.

From germline, CDR1 is SGHNT and CDR2 YYREEE (reference sequence). There are 13 residues in the CDR3. Trimming took off 0 bases at V and 8 bases at J, with 11 bases between the two ends. This clone appeared a few times. Per the study methods: How many nucleated cells were present was estimated from reference gene primer amplification. Profiled with immunoSEQ multiplex PCR; TCRdb holds only in-frame clones, not every one. The V and J calls and clone size come from that table; D and trimming were worked out from the DNA. This sample has more than 90,000 clones; roughly 80% occur once, and the top ten carry roughly 6.2%.

The origin of this receptor is a man in his 70s with acute or convalescent COVID-19. The chain links TRBV5-4 to TRBJ2-5; D not resolved. Sequencing was done on a sample of peripheral blood. CDR3 in amino acids: CASSLGEARTQYF. The CDR3 nucleotides read TGTGCCAGCAGCTTGGGAGAGGCCCGAACCCAGTACTTC.